Sequencing of this T cell receptor beta chain was carried out in a study of T cell responses to AZD1222 COVID-19 vaccine. As concerns this clone: The target antigen is unknown.

Study-wide results and caveats: Reportedly, close to half of spike-specific TCRs are directed against unmutated variant regions.

Germline V gene sequence: CDR1 SGHVS, CDR2 FQNEAQ. The CDR3 length is 15 residues. V was clipped by 0 bases and J by 6 bases; unmatched bases: 4. Repertoires were generated with immunoSEQ multiplex PCR, while TCRdb's copy carries only in-frame clones and drops some. The sample records more than 75,000 clones, around 88% being singletons. The receptor was isolated from an adult in good health. The chain carries TRBV7-8 and TRBJ1-5; 8 nucleotides align to TRBD1. Here the sequenced sample was peripheral blood, taken on day 0 of AZD1222 vaccination. CDR3 sequence reads: CASSLATGGIQPQHF. The CDR3 region has the DNA TGTGCCAGCAGCTTAGCAACAGGGGGAATTCAGCCCCAGCATTTT.